The clone carrying this T cell receptor (beta chain) was seen once. This sample stems from a study of blood T cell repertoires in COVID-19. Study overall: T cells, B-cell-depleted T cells, or PBMCs provided the cDNA or gDNA that served as material.

Living in 24 US areas, the participants were between roughly 18 and 89 years of age. Assignment of participants to cohorts was predicated upon participant-reported clinical history. The J segment lost 1 base and the V segment lost 5 bases, leaving 7 bases of the junction unmatched. The CDR3 consists of 16 residues. In germline, CDR1 is LNHNV, CDR2 YYDKDF (reference sequence). Authors' methods: Using reference gene primer amplification, nucleated cell counts were estimated. Libraries were prepared by immunoSEQ multiplex PCR; TCRdb keeps only in-frame clonotypes and omits some of them. V, J and clone size were drawn from that table, and D and trimming were deduced from the DNA. In the table there are about 230,000 clones, 84% of which are singletons.

The TCR comes from a man between 60 and 75 years old who had recovered from COVID-19. The chain recombines TRBV15 with TRBJ1-4; 7 positions match TRBD1. Sequencing used PBMCs or T cells enriched from blood (not recorded which). The DNA of the CDR3 is TGTGCCACCAGCCCCCAAGGGGGCAAAACTAATGAAAAACTGTTTTTT. Its translation: CATSPQGGKTNEKLFF.